The 20 T cell receptor beta chains presented below share a single source sample, sequenced in a study of blood T cell repertoires in COVID-19. Some clones are missing from TCRdb's copy, which holds only in-frame ones; the method was immunoSEQ multiplex PCR. The data contain roughly 200,000 clones, roughly 87% of them seen just once; the ten biggest clones take up over 9%. Sequences were obtained from PBMCs or T cells enriched from blood (not recorded which). These receptors were obtained from a man between 18 and 29 years old with acute COVID-19.

The rearrangement links TRBV19 to TRBJ2-3, with 7 bases aligning to TRBD1. The CDR3 is made up of 18 amino acids. The germline V gene encodes CDR1 LNHDA and CDR2 SQIVND (reference sequence). With 6 bases clipped from V and 3 bases from J, the junction kept 18 bases outside the gene matches. This CDR3 reads CASSPTPTGTVTTDTQYF. For the CDR3, the DNA is TGTGCCAGTAGCCCGACCCCAACCGGGACAGTAACAACAGATACGCAGTATTTT.

The chain uses TRBV28 and TRBJ2-1, with D maybe TRBD2 (6 bases). The CDR3 contains 12 residues. CDR1 MDHEN and CDR2 SYDVKM come from the germline V gene. V was pared by 8 bases and J by 1 base, with 6 bases between. The DNA for the CDR3 is TGTGCCAGCCGGGAGTCCTACAATGAGCAGTTCTTC. Protein product: CASRESYNEQFF.

This clone occurred a few times. V and J are TRBV30 and TRBJ2-7; D possibly corresponds to TRBD2 (6 bases). V dropped 2 bases and J dropped 2 bases, with 10 bases sitting between them. The CDR3 loop spans 13 amino acids. The germline gives CDR1 GTSNPN, CDR2 SVGIG (reference sequence). CDR3 sequence reads: CAWSKGGAYEQYF. Written as DNA, the CDR3 is TGTGCCTGGAGTAAGGGAGGTGCCTACGAGCAGTACTTC.

The chain uses TRBV20-1 and TRBJ1-1; no clear D. CDR1 is DFQATT and CDR2 is SNEGSKA in the germline V gene (reference sequence). Trimming removed 5 bases at V and 0 bases at J, with 4 bases between. This CDR3 is built from 11 residues. The CDR3 loop reads CSAAVNTEAFF. The CDR3 coding sequence is TGCAGTGCTGCGGTGAACACTGAAGCTTTCTTT.

The chain recombines TRBV5-1 with TRBJ2-1; D not certain. Germline assignment: CDR1 SGHRS and CDR2 YFSETQ. Trimming removed 0 bases at V and 7 bases at J, with 8 bases between. The CDR3 is made up of 13 amino acids. CDR3 sequence: CASSLDGQNEQFF. CDR3 nucleotide sequence: TGCGCCAGCAGCTTGGACGGTCAAAATGAGCAGTTCTTC.

J is TRBJ2-3 and V is TRBV6-4; D is unresolved. The CDR3 loop spans 15 amino acids. V dropped 2 bases and J dropped 0 bases, with 9 bases sitting between them. The germline V gene has CDR1 MRHNA and CDR2 SNTAGT. The CDR3 DNA reads TGTGCCAGCAGTGACACGGTAACTAGCACAGATACGCAGTATTTT. Translated: CASSDTVTSTDTQYF.

This chain joins TRBV5-4 and TRBJ2-3; 7 bases match TRBD2. V was clipped by 2 bases and J by 6 bases; unmatched bases: 21. There are 19 residues in the CDR3. In germline, CDR1 is SGHNT, CDR2 YYREEE (reference sequence). The CDR3 bases are TGTGCCAGCAGCTTCACCCCCCCGAGGGAGGGATCATGGGAGGATACGCAGTATTTT. Protein product: CASSFTPPREGSWEDTQYF.

This chain uses TRBV3-1 (or the pseudogene TRBV3-2) with TRBJ2-1, with 7 bases matching TRBD2. Germline-derived CDR1 and CDR2 are LGHDT and YNNKEL (reference sequence). With V trimmed by 7 bases and J by 9 bases, 12 bases remained unmatched. This CDR3 has 14 amino acids. This CDR3 is CASMSLAAPPEQFF. CDR3 DNA sequence: TGTGCCAGCATGAGTCTAGCGGCCCCCCCTGAGCAGTTCTTC.

The V and J genes are TRBV10-3 and TRBJ2-2; 9 bases fit TRBD1. Germline values: CDR1 ENHRY, CDR2 SYGVKD. This CDR3 is 14 amino acids long. V dropped 6 bases and J dropped 4; count of bases not matched to a gene: 3. CDR3 DNA sequence: TGTGCCATCAGGGGACAGGGCACCACCGGGGAGCTGTTTTTT. Encoded protein: CAIRGQGTTGELFF.

This chain joins TRBV28 and TRBJ2-1; TRBD1 aligns across 9 bases. V dropped 3 bases and J dropped 1; count of bases not matched to a gene: 4. Germline CDR1 reads MDHEN; CDR2 reads SYDVKM. The CDR3 has 16 residues. CDR3 in DNA: TGTGCCAGCAGTTTGGGGACAGGGCCTTCCTACAATGAGCAGTTCTTC. This codes for CASSLGTGPSYNEQFF.

This chain links TRBV28 with TRBJ2-7; tentative D call: TRBD1 (5 bases). This CDR3 spans 15 amino acids. The V end lost 3 bases, the J end lost 2 bases, and 14 bases lay between the germline ends. The germline gives CDR1 MDHEN, CDR2 SYDVKM. CDR3 loop: CASSFRTGNPYEQYF. The CDR3 region has the DNA TGTGCCAGCAGTTTTCGCACAGGCAATCCCTACGAGCAGTACTTC.

The chain has TRBV7-2 and TRBJ2-3; tentative D call: TRBD1 (6 bases). The CDR3 loop spans 12 amino acids. Trimming shortened V by 8 bases and J by 4 bases, and 10 bases separated the two germline ends. The V gene's germline CDR1 is SGHTA and CDR2 FQGNSA. The CDR3 reads CASRDTADTQYF. CDR3 DNA sequence: TGTGCCAGCCGGGACACTGCAGATACGCAGTATTTT.

Written as DNA, the CDR3 is TGCAGCGTACAGAAATCTGGAAACACCATATATTTT. This translates into CSVQKSGNTIYF. This chain uses TRBV29-1 with TRBJ1-3; D unclear. The CDR3 loop spans 12 amino acids. The germline gives CDR1 SQVTM, CDR2 ANQGSEA. V lost 6 bases, J lost 1 base, and 7 bases lay in between.

The rearrangement links TRBV5-6 to TRBJ1-5; 8 bases fit TRBD1. The V and J ends lost 4 bases and 11 bases, in that order; junction bases with no gene match: 8. Germline loops: CDR1 SGHDT, CDR2 YYEEEE. The CDR3 runs to 13 residues. For the CDR3, the DNA is TGTGCCAGCAGCCGTCGACAGGGGTTATCCCAGCATTTT. Translated: CASSRRQGLSQHF.

This clone was counted between two and nine times. In nucleotides, the CDR3 is TGTGCCAGCAGTCGGACTAGCGACCGAGATACGCAGTATTTT. Encoded protein: CASSRTSDRDTQYF. The rearrangement joins TRBV6-5 to TRBJ2-3; 9 bases match TRBD2. After removal of 5 bases from V and 5 bases from J, the junction contained 5 bases not matched to a gene. This CDR3 has 14 residues. The germline V gene has CDR1 MNHEY and CDR2 SVGAGI.

The chain recombines TRBV5-1 with TRBJ2-7; 10 positions match TRBD1. CDR3 length: 15 amino acids. V gave up 5 bases and J gave up 6 bases; unmatched junction bases: 11. CDR1 and CDR2 from the germline V gene are SGHRS and YFSETQ. The CDR3 loop reads CASRKSGQGIGEQYF. The DNA for the CDR3 is TGCGCCAGCAGAAAATCGGGACAGGGGATCGGCGAGCAGTACTTC. The full variable domain, with the rest looked up from reference TRBV5-1 and TRBJ2-7, is KAGVTQTPRYLIKTRGQQVTLSCSPISGHRSVSWYQQTPGQGLQFLFEYFSETQRNKGNFPGRFSGRQFSNSRSEMNVSTLELGDSALYLCASRKSGQGIGEQYFGPGTRLTVT.

This chain uses TRBV6-5 with TRBJ1-1; 7 nucleotides align to TRBD1. The CDR3 sequence is 13 residues long. CDR1 is MNHEY, CDR2 SVGAGI, per germline. The junction had 3 bases not matched to a gene; V was cut back by 8 bases and J by 0 bases. The CDR3 DNA reads as TGTGCCAGCGGACAGGAGATGAACACTGAAGCTTTCTTT. This encodes CASGQEMNTEAFF.

This clone has just one count. The J gene is TRBJ2-7, the V gene TRBV11-2; 11 nucleotides agree with TRBD2. Germline-derived CDR1 and CDR2 are SGHAT and FQNNGV. The CDR3 runs to 14 residues. The V gene end was trimmed by 5 bases and the J gene end by 3 bases; junction bases not matched to a gene: 3. The CDR3 region is CASSPTSGSYEQYF. The CDR3 nucleotides are TGTGCCAGCAGCCCAACTAGCGGGAGCTACGAGCAGTACTTC.

This rearrangement joins TRBV27 to TRBJ2-1, with 11 bases that match TRBD2. This CDR3 is 14 amino acids long. V was pared by 10 bases and J by 3 bases, with 5 bases of the junction left unmatched. Germline lookup yields CDR1 MNHEY and CDR2 SMNVEV (reference sequence). In nucleotides, the CDR3 is TGTGCCACAACCGGGACTAGCGGCTACAATGAGCAGTTCTTC. Encoded protein: CATTGTSGYNEQFF.

CDR3 sequence: CASRDTGRITEAFF. CDR3 in DNA: TGCGCCAGCAGGGATACAGGGCGGATCACTGAAGCTTTCTTT. The chain combines TRBV4-1 with TRBJ1-1; D may be TRBD1 (6 bases). Trimming left V 6 bases short and J 4 bases short, with 15 bases between. The germline V gene has CDR1 MGHRA and CDR2 YSYEKL. CDR3 length: 14 amino acids.